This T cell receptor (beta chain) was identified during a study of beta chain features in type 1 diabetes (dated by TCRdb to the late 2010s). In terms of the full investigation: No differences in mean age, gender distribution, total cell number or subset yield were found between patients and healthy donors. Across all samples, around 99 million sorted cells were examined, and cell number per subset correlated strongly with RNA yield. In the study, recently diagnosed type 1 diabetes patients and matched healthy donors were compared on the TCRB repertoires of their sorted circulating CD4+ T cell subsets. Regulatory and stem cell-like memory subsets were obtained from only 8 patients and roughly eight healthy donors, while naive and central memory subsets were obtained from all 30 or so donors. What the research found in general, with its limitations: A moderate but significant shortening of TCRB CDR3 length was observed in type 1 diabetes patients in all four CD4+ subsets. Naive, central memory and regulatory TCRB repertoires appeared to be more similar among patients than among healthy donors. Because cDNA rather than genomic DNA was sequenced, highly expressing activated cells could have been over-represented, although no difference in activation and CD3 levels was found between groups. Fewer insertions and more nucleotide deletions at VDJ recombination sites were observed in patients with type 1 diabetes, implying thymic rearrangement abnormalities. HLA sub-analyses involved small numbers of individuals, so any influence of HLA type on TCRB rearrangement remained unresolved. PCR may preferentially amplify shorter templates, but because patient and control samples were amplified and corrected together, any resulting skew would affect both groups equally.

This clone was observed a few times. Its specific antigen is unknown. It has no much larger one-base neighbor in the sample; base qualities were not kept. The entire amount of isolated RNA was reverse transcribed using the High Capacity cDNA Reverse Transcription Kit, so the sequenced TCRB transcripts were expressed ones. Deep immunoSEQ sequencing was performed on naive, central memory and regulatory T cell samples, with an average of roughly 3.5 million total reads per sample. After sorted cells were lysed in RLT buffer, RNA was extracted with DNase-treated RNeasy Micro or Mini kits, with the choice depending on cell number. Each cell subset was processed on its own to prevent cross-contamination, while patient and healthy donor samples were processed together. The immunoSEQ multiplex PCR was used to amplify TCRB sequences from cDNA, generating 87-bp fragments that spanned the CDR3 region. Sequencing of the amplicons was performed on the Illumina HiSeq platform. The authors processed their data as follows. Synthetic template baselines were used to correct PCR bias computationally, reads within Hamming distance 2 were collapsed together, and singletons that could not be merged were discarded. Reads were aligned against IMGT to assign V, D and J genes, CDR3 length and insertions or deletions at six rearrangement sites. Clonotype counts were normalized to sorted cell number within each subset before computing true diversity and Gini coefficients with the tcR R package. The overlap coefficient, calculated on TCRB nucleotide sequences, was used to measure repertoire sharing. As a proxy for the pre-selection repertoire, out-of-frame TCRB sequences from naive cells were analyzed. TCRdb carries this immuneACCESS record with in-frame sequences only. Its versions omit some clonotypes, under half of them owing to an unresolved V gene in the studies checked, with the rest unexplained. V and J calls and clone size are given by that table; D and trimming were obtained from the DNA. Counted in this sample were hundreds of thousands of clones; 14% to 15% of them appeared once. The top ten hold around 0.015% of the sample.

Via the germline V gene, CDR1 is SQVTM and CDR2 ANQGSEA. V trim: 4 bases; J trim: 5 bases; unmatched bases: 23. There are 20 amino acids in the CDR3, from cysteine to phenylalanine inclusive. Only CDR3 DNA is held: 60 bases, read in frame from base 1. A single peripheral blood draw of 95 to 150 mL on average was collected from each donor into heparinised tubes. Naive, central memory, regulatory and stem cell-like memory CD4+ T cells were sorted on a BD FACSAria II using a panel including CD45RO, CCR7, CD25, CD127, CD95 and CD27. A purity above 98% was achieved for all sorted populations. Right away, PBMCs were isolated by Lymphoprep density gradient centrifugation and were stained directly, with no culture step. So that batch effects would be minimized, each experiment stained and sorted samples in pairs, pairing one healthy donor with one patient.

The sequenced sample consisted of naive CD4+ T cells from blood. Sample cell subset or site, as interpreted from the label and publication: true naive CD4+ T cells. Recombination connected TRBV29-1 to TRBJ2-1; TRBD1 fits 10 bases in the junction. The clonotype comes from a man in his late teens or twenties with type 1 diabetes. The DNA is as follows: TGCAGCGTTGGATACCGAAGGGGACAGGGGCGCAAACGTAACGACAATGAGCAGTTCTTC. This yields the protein CSVGYRRGQGRKRNDNEQFF.